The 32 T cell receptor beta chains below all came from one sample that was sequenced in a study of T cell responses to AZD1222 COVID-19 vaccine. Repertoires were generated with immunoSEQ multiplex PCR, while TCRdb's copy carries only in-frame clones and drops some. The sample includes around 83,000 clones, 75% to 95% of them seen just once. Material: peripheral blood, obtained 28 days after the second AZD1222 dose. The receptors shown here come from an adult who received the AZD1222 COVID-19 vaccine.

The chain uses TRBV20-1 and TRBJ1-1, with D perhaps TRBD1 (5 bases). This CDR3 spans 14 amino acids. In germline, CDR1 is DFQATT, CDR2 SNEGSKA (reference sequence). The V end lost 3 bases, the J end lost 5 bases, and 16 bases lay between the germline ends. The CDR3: CSASLPGQRTEAFF. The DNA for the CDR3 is TGCAGTGCTAGTTTACCTGGACAACGAACTGAAGCTTTCTTT.

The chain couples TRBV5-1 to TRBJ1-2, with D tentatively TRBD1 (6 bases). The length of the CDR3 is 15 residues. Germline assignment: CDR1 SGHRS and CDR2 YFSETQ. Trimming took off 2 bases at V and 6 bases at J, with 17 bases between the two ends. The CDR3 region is CASSLNRVYLDGYTF. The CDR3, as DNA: TGCGCCAGCAGCTTAAACAGGGTATACTTAGATGGCTACACCTTC.

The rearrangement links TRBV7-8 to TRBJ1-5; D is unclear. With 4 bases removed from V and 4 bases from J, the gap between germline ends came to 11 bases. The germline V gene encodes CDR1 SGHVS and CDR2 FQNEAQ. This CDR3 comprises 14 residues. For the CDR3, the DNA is TGTGCCAGCAGCTCGACGGAAAGGAATCAGCCCCAGCATTTT. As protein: CASSSTERNQPQHF.

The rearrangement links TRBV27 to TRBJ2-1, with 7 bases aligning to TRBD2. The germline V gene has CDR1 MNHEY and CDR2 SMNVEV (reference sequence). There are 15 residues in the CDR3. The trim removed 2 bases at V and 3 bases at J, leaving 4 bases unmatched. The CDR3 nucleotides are TGTGCCAGCAGTTTAAGTTGGGAGGGCTACAATGAGCAGTTCTTC. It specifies CASSLSWEGYNEQFF.

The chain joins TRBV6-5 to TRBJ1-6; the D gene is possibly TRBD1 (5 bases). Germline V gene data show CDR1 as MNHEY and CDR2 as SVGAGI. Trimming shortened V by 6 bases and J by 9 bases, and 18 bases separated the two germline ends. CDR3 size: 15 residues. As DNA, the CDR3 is TGTGCCAGCAGAACCCCCGGAGGGAGGGGTTCACCCCTCCACTTT. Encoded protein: CASRTPGGRGSPLHF.

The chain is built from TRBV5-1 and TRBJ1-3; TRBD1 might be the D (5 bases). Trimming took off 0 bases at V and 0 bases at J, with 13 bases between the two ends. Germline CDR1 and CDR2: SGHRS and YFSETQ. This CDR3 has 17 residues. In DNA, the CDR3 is TGCGCCAGCAGCTTGGCCCCGGGACCGAACTCTGGAAACACCATATATTTT. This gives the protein CASSLAPGPNSGNTIYF.

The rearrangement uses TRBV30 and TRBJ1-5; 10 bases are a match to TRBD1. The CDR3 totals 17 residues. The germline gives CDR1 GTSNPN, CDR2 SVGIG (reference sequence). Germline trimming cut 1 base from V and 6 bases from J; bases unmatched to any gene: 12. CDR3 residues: CAWSDPGQGIDSQPQHF. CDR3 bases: TGTGCCTGGAGTGATCCGGGACAGGGGATTGACAGTCAGCCCCAGCATTTT. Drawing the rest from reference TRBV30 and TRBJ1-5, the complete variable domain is SQTIHQWPATLVQPVGSPLSLECTVEGTSNPNLYWYRQAAGRGLQLLFYSVGIGQISSEVPQNLSASRPQDRQFILSSKKLLLSDSGFYLCAWSDPGQGIDSQPQHFGDGTRLSIL.

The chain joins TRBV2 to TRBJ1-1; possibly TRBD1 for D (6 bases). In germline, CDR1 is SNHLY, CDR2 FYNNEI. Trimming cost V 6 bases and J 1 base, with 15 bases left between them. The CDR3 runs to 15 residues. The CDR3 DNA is TGTGCCAGCAGCGATCAGGGGTGGGGGAACACTGAAGCTTTCTTT. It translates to CASSDQGWGNTEAFF.

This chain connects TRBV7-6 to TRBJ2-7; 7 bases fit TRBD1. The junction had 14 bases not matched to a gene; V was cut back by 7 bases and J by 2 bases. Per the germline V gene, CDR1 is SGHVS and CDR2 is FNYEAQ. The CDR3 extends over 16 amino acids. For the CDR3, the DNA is TGTGCCAGCACCAATCGGCCCACAGGGGCCCCCTACGAGCAGTACTTC. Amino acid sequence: CASTNRPTGAPYEQYF.

The DNA of the CDR3 is TGCGCCAGCAGCTTGGGAGGCAGGGCCAATTACGAGCAGTACTTC. Residues: CASSLGGRANYEQYF. The chain carries TRBV5-1 and TRBJ2-7, with D perhaps matching TRBD1 (5 bases). CDR1 SGHRS and CDR2 YFSETQ come from the germline V gene. This CDR3 is 15 amino acids long. V was pared by 0 bases and J by 4 bases, with 14 bases between.

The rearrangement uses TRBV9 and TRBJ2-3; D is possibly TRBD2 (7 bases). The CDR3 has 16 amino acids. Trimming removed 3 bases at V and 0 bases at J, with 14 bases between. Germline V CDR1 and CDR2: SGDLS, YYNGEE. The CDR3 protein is CASSALGGQSTDTQYF. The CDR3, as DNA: TGTGCCAGCAGCGCCCTCGGGGGGCAGAGCACAGATACGCAGTATTTT.

This CDR3 reads CASSLAGGKRTGELFF. The CDR3 DNA sequence: TGTGCCAGCAGCTTAGCTGGAGGGAAACGCACCGGGGAGCTGTTTTTT. J is TRBJ2-2 and V is TRBV11-3; possible D gene TRBD2, 6 bases. Germline assignment: CDR1 SGHNT and CDR2 YENEEA. The CDR3 has 16 amino acids. V lost 1 base and J 4 bases, leaving 13 bases between the germline ends.

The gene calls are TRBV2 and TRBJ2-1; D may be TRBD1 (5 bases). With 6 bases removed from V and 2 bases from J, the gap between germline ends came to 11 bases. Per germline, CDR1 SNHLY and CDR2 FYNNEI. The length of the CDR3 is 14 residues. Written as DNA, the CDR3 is TGTGCCAGCAGGTTCCAGGGCGCCTACAATGAGCAGTTCTTC. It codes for CASRFQGAYNEQFF.

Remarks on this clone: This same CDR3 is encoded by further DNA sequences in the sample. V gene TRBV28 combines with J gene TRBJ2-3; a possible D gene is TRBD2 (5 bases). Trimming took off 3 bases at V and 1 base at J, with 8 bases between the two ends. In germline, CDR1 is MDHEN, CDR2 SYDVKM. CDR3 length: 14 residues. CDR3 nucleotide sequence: TGTGCCAGCAGTTTCCTTAGCGGCACAGATACGCAGTATTTT. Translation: CASSFLSGTDTQYF.

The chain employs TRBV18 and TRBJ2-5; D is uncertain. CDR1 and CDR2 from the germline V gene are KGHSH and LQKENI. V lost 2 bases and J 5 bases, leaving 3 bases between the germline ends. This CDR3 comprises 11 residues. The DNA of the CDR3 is TGTGCCAGCTCACCAGAGGAGACCCAGTACTTC. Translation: CASSPEETQYF.

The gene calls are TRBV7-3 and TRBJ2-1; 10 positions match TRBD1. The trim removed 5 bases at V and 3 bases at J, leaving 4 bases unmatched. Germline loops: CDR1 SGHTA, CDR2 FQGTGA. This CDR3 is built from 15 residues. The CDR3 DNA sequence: TGTGCCAGCAGCCTAGACAGGGGGCACTACAATGAGCAGTTCTTC. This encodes CASSLDRGHYNEQFF.

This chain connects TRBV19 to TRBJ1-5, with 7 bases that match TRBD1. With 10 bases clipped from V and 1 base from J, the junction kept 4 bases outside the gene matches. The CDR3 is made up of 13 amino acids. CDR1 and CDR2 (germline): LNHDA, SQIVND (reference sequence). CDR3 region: CAIQGGSNQPQHF. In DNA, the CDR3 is TGTGCCATCCAGGGGGGAAGCAATCAGCCCCAGCATTTT.

CDR3 in DNA: TGTGCCAGCGCTTTGGGACAGGGGTTTAACTATGGCTACACCTTC. As protein: CASALGQGFNYGYTF. The chain recombines TRBV5-5 with TRBJ1-2, with TRBD1 matching over 10 bases. The junction had 7 bases not matched to a gene; V was cut back by 7 bases and J by 1 base. From germline, CDR1 is SGHKS and CDR2 YYEKEE (reference sequence). The CDR3 is made up of 15 amino acids.

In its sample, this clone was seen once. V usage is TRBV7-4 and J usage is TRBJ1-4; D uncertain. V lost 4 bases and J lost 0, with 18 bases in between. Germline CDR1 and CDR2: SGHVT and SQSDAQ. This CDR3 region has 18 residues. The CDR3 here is CASSSYVDRYATNEKLFF. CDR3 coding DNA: TGTGCCAGCAGCTCCTACGTCGACCGATACGCAACTAATGAAAAACTGTTTTTT.

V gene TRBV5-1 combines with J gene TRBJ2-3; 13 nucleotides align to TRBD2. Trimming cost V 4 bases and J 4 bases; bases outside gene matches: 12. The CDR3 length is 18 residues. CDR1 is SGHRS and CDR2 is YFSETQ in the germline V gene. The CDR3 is CASSATSGGALLADTQYF. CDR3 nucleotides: TGCGCCAGCAGCGCCACTAGCGGGGGGGCCCTGTTGGCAGATACGCAGTATTTT.

CDR3 region: CASSPQGQGRNTEAFF. The CDR3 nucleotides read TGTGCCAGCAGCCCCCAAGGACAGGGTAGAAACACTGAAGCTTTCTTT. The chain carries TRBV3-1 (or the pseudogene TRBV3-2) and TRBJ1-1; 8 nucleotides line up with TRBD1. This CDR3 region has 16 residues. V shed 4 bases, J shed 2 bases, and the junction held 9 bases outside the gene matches. CDR1 is LGHDT and CDR2 is YNNKEL in the germline V gene (reference sequence).

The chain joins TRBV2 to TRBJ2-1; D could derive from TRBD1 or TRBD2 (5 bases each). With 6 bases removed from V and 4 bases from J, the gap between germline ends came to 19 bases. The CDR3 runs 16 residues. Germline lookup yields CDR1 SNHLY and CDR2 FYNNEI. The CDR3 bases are TGTGCCAGCAGCCCTCAGGGAGCGACCAATTACAATGAGCAGTTCTTC. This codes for CASSPQGATNYNEQFF.

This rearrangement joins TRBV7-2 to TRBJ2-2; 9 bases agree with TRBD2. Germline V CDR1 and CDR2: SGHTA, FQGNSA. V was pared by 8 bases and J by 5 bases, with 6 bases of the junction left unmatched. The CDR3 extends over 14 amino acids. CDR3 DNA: TGTGCCAGCGGGGGACTAGCTAGAACCGGGGAGCTGTTTTTT. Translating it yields CASGGLARTGELFF.

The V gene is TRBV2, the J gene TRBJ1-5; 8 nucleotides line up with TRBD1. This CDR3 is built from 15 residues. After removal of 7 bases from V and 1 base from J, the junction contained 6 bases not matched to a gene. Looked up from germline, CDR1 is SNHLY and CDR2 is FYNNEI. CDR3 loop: CASTKQGVSNQPQHF. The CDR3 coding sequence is TGTGCCAGCACCAAACAGGGGGTAAGCAATCAGCCCCAGCATTTT.

The CDR3 loop reads CASSSPGQLGYTF. DNA of the CDR3: TGTGCCAGCAGCAGCCCTGGACAGTTGGGCTACACCTTC. This chain joins TRBV7-9 and TRBJ1-2; D perhaps matches TRBD1 (6 bases). V lost 5 bases to trimming and J lost 8 bases, with 15 bases between them. CDR3 length: 13 residues. Germline loops: CDR1 SEHNR, CDR2 FQNEAQ (reference sequence).

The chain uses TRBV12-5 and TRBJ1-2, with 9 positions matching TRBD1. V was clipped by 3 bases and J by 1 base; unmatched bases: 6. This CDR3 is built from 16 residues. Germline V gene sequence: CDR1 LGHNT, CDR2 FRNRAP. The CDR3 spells CASGFDTGGVNYGYTF. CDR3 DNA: TGTGCTAGTGGTTTTGATACAGGGGGCGTTAACTATGGCTACACCTTC.

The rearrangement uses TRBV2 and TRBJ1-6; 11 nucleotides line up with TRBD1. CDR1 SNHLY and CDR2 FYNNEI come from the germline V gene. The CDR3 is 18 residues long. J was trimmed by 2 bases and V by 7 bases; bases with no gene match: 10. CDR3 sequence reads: CASTLLPGQGAYNSPLHF. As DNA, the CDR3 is TGTGCCAGCACCCTCCTACCGGGACAGGGGGCCTATAATTCACCCCTCCACTTT. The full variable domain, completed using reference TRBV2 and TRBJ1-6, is EPEVTQTPSHQVTQMGQEVILRCVPISNHLYFYWYRQILGQKVEFLVSFYNNEISEKSEIFDDQFSVERPDGSNFTLKIRSTKLEDSAMYFCASTLLPGQGAYNSPLHFGNGTRLTVT.

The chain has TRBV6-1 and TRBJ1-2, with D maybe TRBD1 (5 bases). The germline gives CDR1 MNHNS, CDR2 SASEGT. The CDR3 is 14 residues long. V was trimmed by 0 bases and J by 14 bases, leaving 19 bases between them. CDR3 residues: CASSEARPRRGFTF. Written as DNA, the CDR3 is TGTGCCAGCAGTGAAGCTAGGCCCCGTCGGGGGTTTACCTTC.

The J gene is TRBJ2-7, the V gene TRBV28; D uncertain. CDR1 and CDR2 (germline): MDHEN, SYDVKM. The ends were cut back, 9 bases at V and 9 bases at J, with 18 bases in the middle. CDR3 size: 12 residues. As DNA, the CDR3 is TGTGCCAGGGGTGGTGTTGGGTTTCGGCAGTACTTC. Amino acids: CARGGVGFRQYF.

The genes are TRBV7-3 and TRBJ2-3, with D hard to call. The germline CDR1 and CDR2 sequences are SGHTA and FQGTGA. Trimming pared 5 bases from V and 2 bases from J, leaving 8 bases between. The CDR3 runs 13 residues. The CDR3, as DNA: TGTGCCAGCAGCGATCGGGTCACAGATACGCAGTATTTT. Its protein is CASSDRVTDTQYF.

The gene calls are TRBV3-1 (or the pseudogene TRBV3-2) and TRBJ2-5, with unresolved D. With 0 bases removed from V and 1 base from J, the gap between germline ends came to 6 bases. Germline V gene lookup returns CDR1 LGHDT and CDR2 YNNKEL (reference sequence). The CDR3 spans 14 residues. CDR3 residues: CASSQDVSQETQYF. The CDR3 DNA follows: TGTGCCAGCAGCCAAGATGTGAGCCAAGAGACCCAGTACTTC.

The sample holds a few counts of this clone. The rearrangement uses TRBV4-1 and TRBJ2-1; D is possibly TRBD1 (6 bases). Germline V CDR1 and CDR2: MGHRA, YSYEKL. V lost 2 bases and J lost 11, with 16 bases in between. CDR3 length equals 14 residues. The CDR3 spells CASSQPLVGDKQFF. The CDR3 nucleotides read TGCGCCAGCAGCCAACCCCTAGTGGGGGACAAGCAGTTCTTC.